The entry below gives a single T cell receptor (beta chain) sequence along with its context. These data come from a study of blood T cell repertoires in COVID-19. Sequencing was performed with immunoSEQ multiplex PCR; in TCRdb, only in-frame clones are kept and a portion is missing. The repertoire consists of about 250,000 clones, with around 88% occurring once and the leading ten covering around 0.84%. Sequences were obtained from peripheral blood. The TCR was taken from a young man with acute or convalescent COVID-19.

CDR3 DNA: TGTGCCTGGTTAGGGGGGGGAGCCCACGAGCAGTACTTC. The encoded protein is CAWLGGGAHEQYF. This rearrangement joins TRBV30 to TRBJ2-7; D is possibly TRBD2 (7 bases). Germline-derived CDR1 and CDR2 are GTSNPN and SVGIG (reference sequence). CDR3 length equals 13 residues. The V end lost 5 bases, the J end lost 5 bases, and 16 bases lay between the germline ends.